This T cell receptor (beta chain) stems from a study of cytomegalovirus exposure and HLA in healthy donors. Study observations and caveats: Within the data, a cluster of highly shared sequence variants was likely a sequencing artifact.

This CDR3 comprises 15 residues. Trimming took 6 bases from V and 1 from J; bases not matched to a gene: 8. Germline CDR1 reads SGHRS; CDR2 reads YFSETQ. As to this clone: What it binds is unknown.

The PCR was carried out with 60 Vbeta primers and 13 Jbeta primers. Assay: immunoSEQ multiplex PCR; the TCRdb copy retains only in-frame clones and omits some. In the table there are approximately 250,000 clones, approximately 81% of which are singletons. What was sequenced was PBMCs. The TCR was taken from a girl aged 2-15 years in good health and CMV-seronegative. The chain is built from TRBV5-1 and TRBJ2-7; 9 nucleotides match TRBD2. The CDR3 loop is CASTRGLAGSYEQYF. CDR3 nucleotides: TGCGCCAGCACCCGGGGGCTAGCGGGGTCCTACGAGCAGTACTTC.